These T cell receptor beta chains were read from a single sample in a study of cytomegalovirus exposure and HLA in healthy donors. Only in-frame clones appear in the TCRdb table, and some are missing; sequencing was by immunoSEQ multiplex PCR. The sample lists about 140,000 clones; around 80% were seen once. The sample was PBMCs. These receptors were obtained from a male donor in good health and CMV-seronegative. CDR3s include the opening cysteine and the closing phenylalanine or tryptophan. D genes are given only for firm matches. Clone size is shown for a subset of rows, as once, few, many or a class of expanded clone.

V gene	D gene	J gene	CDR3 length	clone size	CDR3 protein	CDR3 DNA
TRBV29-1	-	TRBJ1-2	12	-	CSVDESGFGYTF	TGCAGCGTTGACGAGTCAGGATTTGGCTACACCTTC
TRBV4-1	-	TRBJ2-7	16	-	CASSPLYGTQVYEQYF	TGCGCCAGCAGCCCCCTCTACGGGACTCAAGTTTACGAGCAGTACTTC
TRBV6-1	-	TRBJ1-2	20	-	CASSEALSSRGRLSSYGYTF	TGTGCCAGCAGTGAAGCGCTCAGCAGCAGGGGTCGTCTCAGTAGCTATGGCTACACCTTC
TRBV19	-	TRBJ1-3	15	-	CASRVFRESGNTIYF	TGTGCCAGTAGAGTATTTCGGGAGTCTGGAAACACCATATATTTT
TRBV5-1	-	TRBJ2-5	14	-	CASSLRGLGETQYF	TGCGCCAGCAGCTTGAGAGGGCTGGGGGAGACCCAGTACTTC
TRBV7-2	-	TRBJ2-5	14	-	CASSGGTAYETQYF	TGTGCCAGCAGCGGTGGGACTGCCTACGAGACCCAGTACTTC
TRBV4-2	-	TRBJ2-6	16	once	CASSQERISGANVLTF	TGTGCCAGCAGCCAAGAGCGGATCTCTGGGGCCAACGTCCTGACTTTC
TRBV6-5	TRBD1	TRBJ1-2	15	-	CASSYSPGQGGGYTF	TGTGCCAGCAGTTACTCGCCCGGACAGGGAGGTGGCTACACCTTC
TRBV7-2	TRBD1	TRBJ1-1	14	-	CASSEGQLTLEAFF	TGTGCCAGCAGCGAGGGACAGCTAACCCTTGAAGCTTTCTTT
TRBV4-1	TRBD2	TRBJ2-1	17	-	CASSHGLAASSYNEQFF	TGCGCCAGCAGCCACGGACTAGCGGCTAGCTCCTACAATGAGCAGTTCTTC
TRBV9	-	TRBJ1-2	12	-	CASSPQGYGYTF	TGTGCCAGCAGCCCCCAGGGCTATGGCTACACCTTC
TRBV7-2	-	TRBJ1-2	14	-	CASSLGGGYYGYTF	TGTGCCAGCAGCTTAGGAGGAGGTTACTATGGCTACACCTTC
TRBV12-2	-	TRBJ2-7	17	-	CASRLARVDRDVCEQYF	TGTGCAAGTCGCTTAGCTCGAGTGGACAGGGACGTTTGCGAGCAGTACTTC
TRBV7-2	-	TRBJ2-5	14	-	CASSLTVPGETQYF	TGTGCCAGCAGCTTAACGGTCCCTGGAGAGACCCAGTACTTC
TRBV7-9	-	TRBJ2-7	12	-	CASSFGWREQYF	TGTGCCAGCAGCTTCGGATGGAGGGAGCAGTACTTC
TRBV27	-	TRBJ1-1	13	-	CASRRSGVTEAFF	TGTGCCAGCAGGAGATCGGGGGTAACTGAAGCTTTCTTT
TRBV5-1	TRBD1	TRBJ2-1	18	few	CASSTVTTGGADPNEQFF	TGCGCCAGCAGCACAGTAACTACAGGGGGCGCGGATCCGAATGAGCAGTTCTTC
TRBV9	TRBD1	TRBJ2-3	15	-	CASSVGQGPTDTQYF	TGTGCCAGCAGCGTAGGACAGGGCCCCACAGATACGCAGTATTTT
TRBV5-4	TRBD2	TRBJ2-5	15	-	CASSPPSGAKETQYF	TGTGCCAGCAGCCCTCCTAGCGGGGCCAAAGAGACCCAGTACTTC
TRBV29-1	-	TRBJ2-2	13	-	CSVGQDLTGELFF	TGCAGCGTTGGACAGGACCTCACCGGGGAGCTGTTTTTT
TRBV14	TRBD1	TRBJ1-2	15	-	CASSLRDRAERGYTF	TGTGCCAGCAGCCTCCGGGACAGGGCGGAAAGAGGCTACACCTTC
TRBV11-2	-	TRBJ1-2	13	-	CASSLQMHYGYTF	TGTGCCAGCAGCTTACAGATGCACTATGGCTACACCTTC
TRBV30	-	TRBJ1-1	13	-	CAWSTGLNTEAFF	TGTGCCTGGAGTACAGGGCTGAACACTGAAGCTTTCTTT
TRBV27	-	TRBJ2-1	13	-	CASSLYNGNEQFF	TGTGCCAGCAGTTTATATAACGGCAATGAGCAGTTCTTC
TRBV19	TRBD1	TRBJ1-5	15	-	CASRQGAYSNQPQHF	TGTGCCAGTAGACAGGGGGCCTATAGCAATCAGCCCCAGCATTTT
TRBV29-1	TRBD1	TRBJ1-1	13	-	CSAPGQGNTEAFF	TGCAGCGCGCCGGGACAGGGGAACACTGAAGCTTTCTTT
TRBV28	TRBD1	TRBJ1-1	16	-	CASSLVPGGANTEAFF	TGTGCCAGCAGTTTGGTGCCAGGGGGTGCGAACACTGAAGCTTTCTTT
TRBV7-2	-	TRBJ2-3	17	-	CASSSPLGGARADTQYF	TGTGCCAGCAGCTCCCCCCTGGGTGGGGCTCGAGCAGATACGCAGTATTTT
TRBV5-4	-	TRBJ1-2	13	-	CASSFQSDYGYTF	TGTGCCAGCAGCTTTCAATCAGACTATGGCTACACCTTC
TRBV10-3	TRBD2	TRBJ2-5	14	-	CAAGLAGRGETQYF	TGTGCCGCGGGACTAGCGGGGCGAGGAGAGACCCAGTACTTC
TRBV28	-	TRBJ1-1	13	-	CASITSPGTEAFF	TGTGCCAGCATCACCTCCCCGGGCACTGAAGCTTTCTTT
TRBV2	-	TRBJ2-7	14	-	CASSGAGRAYEQYF	TGTGCCAGCAGTGGAGCGGGCAGGGCGTACGAGCAGTACTTC
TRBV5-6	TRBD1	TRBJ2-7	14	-	CASSWDRGVYEQYF	TGTGCCAGCAGCTGGGACAGGGGCGTTTACGAGCAGTACTTC
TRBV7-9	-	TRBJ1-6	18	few	CSSSPASGLSSYNSPLHF	TGTTCCAGCAGCCCTGCCTCAGGGCTAAGCTCCTATAATTCACCCCTCCACTTT
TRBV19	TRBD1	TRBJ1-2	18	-	CASSPFRGQGAVGYGYTF	TGTGCCAGTAGTCCTTTTCGTGGACAGGGGGCAGTTGGCTATGGCTACACCTTC
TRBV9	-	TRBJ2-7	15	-	CASSVVPGTVYEQYF	TGTGCCAGCAGCGTAGTCCCCGGAACAGTCTACGAGCAGTACTTC
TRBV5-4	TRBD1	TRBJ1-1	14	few	CASGRTGGNTEAFF	TGTGCCAGCGGCCGGACAGGCGGCAACACTGAAGCTTTCTTT
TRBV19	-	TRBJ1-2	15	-	CASSISGNGPYGYTF	TGTGCCAGTAGTATCTCAGGGAACGGACCATATGGCTACACCTTC
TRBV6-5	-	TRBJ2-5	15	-	CASSFTRRGGETQYF	TGTGCCAGCAGTTTCACTAGGCGGGGTGGGGAGACCCAGTACTTC
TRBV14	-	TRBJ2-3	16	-	CASSQANSYLEDTQYF	TGTGCCAGCAGCCAAGCGAACAGCTATCTGGAAGATACGCAGTATTTT
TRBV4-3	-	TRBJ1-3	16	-	CASSQGTVSSGNTIYF	TGCGCCAGCAGCCAAGGAACAGTGAGCTCTGGAAACACCATATATTTT
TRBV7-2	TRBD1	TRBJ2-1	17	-	CASSLVGTGDPYNEQFF	TGTGCCAGCAGCTTAGTAGGGACAGGAGACCCCTACAATGAGCAGTTCTTC
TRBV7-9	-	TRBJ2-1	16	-	CASSFLFRREGDEQFF	TGTGCCAGCAGCTTTCTCTTTCGGAGGGAGGGGGATGAGCAGTTCTTC
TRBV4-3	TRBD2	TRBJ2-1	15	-	CASSQESGGGNEQFF	TGCGCCAGCAGCCAAGAGAGCGGGGGAGGTAATGAGCAGTTCTTC
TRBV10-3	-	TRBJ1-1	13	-	CAIGEQENTEAFF	TGTGCCATCGGGGAGCAGGAGAACACTGAAGCTTTCTTT
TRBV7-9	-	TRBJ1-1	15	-	CASSLGATTYTEAFF	TGTGCCAGCAGCTTAGGGGCCACAACTTACACTGAAGCTTTCTTT
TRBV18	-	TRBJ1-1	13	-	CASSLGQIEQAFF	TGTGCCAGCTCACTTGGACAAATTGAACAAGCTTTCTTT
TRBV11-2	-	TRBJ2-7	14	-	CASSSLTGTYEQYF	TGTGCCAGCAGCTCCCTTACAGGGACCTACGAGCAGTACTTC
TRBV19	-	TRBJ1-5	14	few	CASKRGGGNQPQHF	TGTGCCAGTAAAAGGGGGGGAGGGAATCAGCCCCAGCATTTT
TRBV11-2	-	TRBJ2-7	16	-	CASSLVPVGASYEQYF	TGTGCCAGCAGCTTAGTACCGGTGGGGGCGAGTTACGAGCAGTACTTC
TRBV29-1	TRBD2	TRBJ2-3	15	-	CSVGPSGSSTDTQYF	TGCAGCGTTGGTCCTAGCGGGAGTAGCACAGATACGCAGTATTTT
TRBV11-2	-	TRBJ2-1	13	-	CASSFSEYNEQFF	TGTGCCAGCAGCTTTAGCGAATACAATGAGCAGTTCTTC
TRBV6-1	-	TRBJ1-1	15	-	CASRLDTLGGPEAFF	TGTGCCAGCAGGCTAGACACGCTTGGGGGCCCTGAAGCTTTCTTT
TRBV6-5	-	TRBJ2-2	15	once	CASSYLSGRTGELFF	TGTGCCAGCAGTTACCTATCAGGGCGGACCGGGGAGCTGTTTTTT
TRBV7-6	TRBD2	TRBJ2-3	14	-	CASSSGLATDTQYF	TGTGCCAGCAGCTCCGGACTAGCAACCGATACGCAGTATTTT
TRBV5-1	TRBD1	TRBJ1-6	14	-	CASSLDRGSSPLHF	TGCGCCAGCAGCTTGGACAGGGGCAGTTCACCCCTCCACTTT
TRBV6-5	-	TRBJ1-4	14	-	CASGRPGTNEKLFF	TGTGCCAGCGGACGCCCGGGGACTAATGAAAAACTGTTTTTT
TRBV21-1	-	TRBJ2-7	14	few	CASTRCREAYEQYF	TGTGCCAGCACCCGATGCCGGGAGGCCTACGAGCAGTACTTC
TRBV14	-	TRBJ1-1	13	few	CASSLNPRTEAFF	TGTGCCAGCAGTTTAAACCCGCGGACTGAAGCTTTCTTT
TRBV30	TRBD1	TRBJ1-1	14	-	CAWSGRTGDPEAFF	TGTGCCTGGAGTGGGCGGACAGGGGACCCTGAAGCTTTCTTT